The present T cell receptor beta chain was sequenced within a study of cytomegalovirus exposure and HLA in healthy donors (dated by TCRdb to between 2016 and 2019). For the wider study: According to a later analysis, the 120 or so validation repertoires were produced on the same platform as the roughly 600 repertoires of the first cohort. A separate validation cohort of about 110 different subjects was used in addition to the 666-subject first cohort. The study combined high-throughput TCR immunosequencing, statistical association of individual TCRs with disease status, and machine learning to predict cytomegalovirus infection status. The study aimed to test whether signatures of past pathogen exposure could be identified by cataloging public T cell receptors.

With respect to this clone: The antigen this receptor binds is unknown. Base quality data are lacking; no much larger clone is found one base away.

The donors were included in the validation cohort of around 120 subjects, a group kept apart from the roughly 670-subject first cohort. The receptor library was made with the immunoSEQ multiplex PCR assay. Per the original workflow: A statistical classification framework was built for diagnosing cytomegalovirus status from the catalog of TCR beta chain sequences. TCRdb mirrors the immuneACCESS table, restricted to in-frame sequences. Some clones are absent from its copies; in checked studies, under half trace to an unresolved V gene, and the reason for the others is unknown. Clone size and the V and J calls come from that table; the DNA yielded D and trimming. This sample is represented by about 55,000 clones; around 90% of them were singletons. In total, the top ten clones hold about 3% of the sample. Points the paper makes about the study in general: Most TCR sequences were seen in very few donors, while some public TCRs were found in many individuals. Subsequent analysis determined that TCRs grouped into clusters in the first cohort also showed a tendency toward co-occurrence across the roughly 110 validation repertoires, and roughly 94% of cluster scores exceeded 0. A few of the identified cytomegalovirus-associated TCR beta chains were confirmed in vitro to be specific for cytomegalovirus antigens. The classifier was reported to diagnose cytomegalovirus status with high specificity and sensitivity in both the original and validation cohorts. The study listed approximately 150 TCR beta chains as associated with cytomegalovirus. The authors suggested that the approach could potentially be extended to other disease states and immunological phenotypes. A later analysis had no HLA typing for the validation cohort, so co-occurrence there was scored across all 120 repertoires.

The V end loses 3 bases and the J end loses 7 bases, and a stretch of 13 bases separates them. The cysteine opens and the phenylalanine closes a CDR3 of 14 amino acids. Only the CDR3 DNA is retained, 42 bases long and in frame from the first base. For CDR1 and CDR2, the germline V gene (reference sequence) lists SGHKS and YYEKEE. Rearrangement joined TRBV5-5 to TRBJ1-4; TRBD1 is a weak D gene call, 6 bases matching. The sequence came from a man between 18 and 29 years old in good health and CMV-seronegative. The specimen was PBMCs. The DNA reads TGTGCCAGCAGCTCACAGGGTAGAAGTGAAAAACTGTTTTTT. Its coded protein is CASSSQGRSEKLFF.